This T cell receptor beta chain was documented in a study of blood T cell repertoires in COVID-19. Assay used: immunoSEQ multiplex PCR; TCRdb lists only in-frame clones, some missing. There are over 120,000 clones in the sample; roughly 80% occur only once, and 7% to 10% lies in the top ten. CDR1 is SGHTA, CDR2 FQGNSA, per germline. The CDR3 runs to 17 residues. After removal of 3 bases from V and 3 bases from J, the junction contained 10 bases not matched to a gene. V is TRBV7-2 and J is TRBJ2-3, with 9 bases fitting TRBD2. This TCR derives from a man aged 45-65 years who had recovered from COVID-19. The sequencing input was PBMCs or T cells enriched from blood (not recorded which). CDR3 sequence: CASSFRTSVGGTDTQYF. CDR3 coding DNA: TGTGCCAGCAGCTTCCGGACTAGCGTGGGGGGGACAGATACGCAGTATTTT.